This TCR beta chain was documented in a study of control samples from healthy donors and cancer patients. From germline, CDR1 is LGHNA and CDR2 YSLEER. The CDR3 sequence is 15 residues long. With V trimmed by 2 bases and J by 5 bases, 6 bases remained unmatched. Measured with immunoSEQ multiplex PCR; TCRdb has only the in-frame clones, and not every one. The sample includes some 89,000 clones, about 85% seen only once; the top ten take less than 2.5%. This receptor was identified in a woman aged 40 to 50 in good health. Sequencing input: blood. This sequence joins TRBV4-3 and TRBJ1-1; 9 nucleotides match TRBD1. CDR3 sequence: CASSQLQGAGTEAFF. As DNA, the CDR3 is TGCGCCAGCAGCCAATTACAGGGGGCGGGAACTGAAGCTTTCTTT.